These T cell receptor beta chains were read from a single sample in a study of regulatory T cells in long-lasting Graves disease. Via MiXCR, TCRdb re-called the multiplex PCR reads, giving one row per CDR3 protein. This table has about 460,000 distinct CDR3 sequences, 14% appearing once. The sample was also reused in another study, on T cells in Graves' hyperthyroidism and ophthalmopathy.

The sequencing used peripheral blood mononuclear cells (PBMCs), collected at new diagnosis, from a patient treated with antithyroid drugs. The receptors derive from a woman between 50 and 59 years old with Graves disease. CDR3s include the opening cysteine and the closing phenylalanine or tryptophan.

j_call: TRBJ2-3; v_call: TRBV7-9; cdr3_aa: CASSSRRGVTDTQYF
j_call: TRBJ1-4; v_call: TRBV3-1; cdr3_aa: CASSPTANEKLFF
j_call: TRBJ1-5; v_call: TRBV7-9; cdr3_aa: CASRSTGVRGQPQHF
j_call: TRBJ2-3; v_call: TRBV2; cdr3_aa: CASRWTVSTDTQYF
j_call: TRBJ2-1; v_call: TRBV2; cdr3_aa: CATLLAGGGYEQFF
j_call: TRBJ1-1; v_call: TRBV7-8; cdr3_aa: CASSPRTGGMVDTEAFF
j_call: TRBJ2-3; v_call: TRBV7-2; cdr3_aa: CASSSGLAGGSTDTQYF
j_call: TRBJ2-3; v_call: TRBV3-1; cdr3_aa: CASSHRGARGDTQYF
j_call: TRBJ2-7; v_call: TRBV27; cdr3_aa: CASSLSVGTPTYEQYF
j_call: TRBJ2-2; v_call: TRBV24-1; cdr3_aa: CATSKTATNTGELFF
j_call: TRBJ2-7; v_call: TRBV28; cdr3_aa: CASSTPQRGVRNEQYF
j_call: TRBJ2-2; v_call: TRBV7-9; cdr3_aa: CASSLVRASESSGELFF
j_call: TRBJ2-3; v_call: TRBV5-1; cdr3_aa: CASSLWGSDTQYF
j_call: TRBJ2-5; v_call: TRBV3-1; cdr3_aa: CASSEEAGHQETQYF
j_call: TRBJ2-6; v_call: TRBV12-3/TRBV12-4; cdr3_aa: CASRNQGSGANVLTF
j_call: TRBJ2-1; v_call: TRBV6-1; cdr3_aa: CASSDPGLAPNEQFF
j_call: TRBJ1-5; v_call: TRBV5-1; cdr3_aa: CASSYKNRVTNSNQPQHF
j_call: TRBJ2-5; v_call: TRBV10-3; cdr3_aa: CAISEGVSSQGETQYF
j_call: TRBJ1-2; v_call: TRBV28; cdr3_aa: CASSLSSWDGYTF
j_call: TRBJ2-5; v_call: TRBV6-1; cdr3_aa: CASAARETQYF
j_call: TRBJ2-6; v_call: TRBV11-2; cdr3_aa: CASSLENWGTPDSGANVLTF
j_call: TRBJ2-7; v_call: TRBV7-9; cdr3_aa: CASSLAWGLGDEQYF
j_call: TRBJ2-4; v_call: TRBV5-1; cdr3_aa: CASSSGGGPNIQYF
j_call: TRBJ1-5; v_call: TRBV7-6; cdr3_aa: CASSLGTGTGDQPQHF
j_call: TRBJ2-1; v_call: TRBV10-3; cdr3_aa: CAISEPPSVGAVDYNEQFF
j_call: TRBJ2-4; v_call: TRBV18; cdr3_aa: CASSPSPDPNIQYF
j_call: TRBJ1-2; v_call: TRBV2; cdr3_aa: CAISEGTENYGYTF
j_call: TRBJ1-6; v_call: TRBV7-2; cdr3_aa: CASSLDRGGSPLHF
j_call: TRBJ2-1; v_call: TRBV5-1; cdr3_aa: CASSLVAGYSYNEQFF
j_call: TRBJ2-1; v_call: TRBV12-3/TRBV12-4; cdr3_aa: CASSPGLAGVSYNEQFF
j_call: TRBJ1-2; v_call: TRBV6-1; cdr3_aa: CASTQENRGNYGYTF
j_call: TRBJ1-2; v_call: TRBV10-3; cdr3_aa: CAISERPTQGYGYTF
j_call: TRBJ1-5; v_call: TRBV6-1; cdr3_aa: CASSDGTVYSNQPQHF
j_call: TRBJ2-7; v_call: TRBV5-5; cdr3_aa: CASSWTGGYEQYF
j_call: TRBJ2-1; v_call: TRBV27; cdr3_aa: CASSLYLAGVNEQFF
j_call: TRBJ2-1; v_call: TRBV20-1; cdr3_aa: CSASGPVSASGIHNEQFF
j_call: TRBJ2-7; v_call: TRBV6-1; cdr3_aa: CASREWGLAGGNYEQYF
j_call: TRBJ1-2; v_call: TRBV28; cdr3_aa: CASSLPGVPGYTF
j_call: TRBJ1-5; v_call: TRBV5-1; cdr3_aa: CASSSAGERNQPQHF
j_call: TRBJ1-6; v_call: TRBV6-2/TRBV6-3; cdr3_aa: CASSEPPFRGPDSPLHF
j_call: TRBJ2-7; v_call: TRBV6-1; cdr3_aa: CASSEASASYEQYF
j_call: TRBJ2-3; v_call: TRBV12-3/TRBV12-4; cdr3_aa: CASSLTSGRSDTQYF
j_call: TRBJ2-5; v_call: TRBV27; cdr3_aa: CASKTGMGETQYF
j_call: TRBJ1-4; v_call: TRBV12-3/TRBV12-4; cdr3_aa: CASSAGTGDEKLFF
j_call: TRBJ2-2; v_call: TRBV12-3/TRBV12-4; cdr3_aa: CASSYAAGGPGELFF
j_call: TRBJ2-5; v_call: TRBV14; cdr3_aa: CASSPRTKETQYF
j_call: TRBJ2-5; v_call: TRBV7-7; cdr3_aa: CASSSGLAGAAGTQYF
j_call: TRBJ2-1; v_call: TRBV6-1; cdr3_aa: CASSLGPGNEQFF
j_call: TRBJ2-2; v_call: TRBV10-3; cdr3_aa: CAISDTGGHSNTGELFF
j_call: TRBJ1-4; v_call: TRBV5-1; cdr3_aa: CASSLQGQGDEKLFF
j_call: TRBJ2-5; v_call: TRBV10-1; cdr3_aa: CASSPTSGMETQYF
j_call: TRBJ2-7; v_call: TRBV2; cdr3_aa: CASSERTGNYEQYF
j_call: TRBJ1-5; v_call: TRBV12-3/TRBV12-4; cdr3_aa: CASSFGDRGIWVDQSQHF